These 18 T cell receptor beta chains were sequenced from one sample in a study of blood T cell repertoires in COVID-19. Produced via immunoSEQ multiplex PCR; TCRdb's table is partial and in-frame only. This sample yields about 190,000 clones, of which roughly 83% are seen a single time; over 7.5% belongs to the top ten. The sample taken for sequencing was PBMCs or T cells enriched from blood (not recorded which). The source of these receptors is a woman aged 25 to 39 who had recovered from COVID-19.

The chain combines TRBV10-2 with TRBJ2-5; the D gene is possibly TRBD1 (6 bases). This CDR3 has 15 amino acids. Trimming shortened V by 5 bases and J by 4 bases, and 17 bases separated the two germline ends. CDR1 is WSHSY, CDR2 SAAADI, per germline. The CDR3 loop reads CASSSTGTTGETQYF. CDR3 bases: TGCGCCAGCAGTTCTACCGGGACAACAGGAGAGACCCAGTACTTC.

V usage is TRBV5-6 and J usage is TRBJ1-2; D not certain. Trimming removed 3 bases at V and 6 bases at J, with 6 bases between. Germline assignment: CDR1 SGHDT and CDR2 YYEEEE. The CDR3 sequence is 11 residues long. This CDR3 is CASSYRDGYTF. CDR3 in DNA: TGTGCCAGCAGCTATCGAGATGGCTACACCTTC.

The genes are TRBV10-2 and TRBJ1-1, with 7 bases that match TRBD1. Germline V lookup: CDR1 WSHSY, CDR2 SAAADI. V gave up 6 bases and J gave up 1 base; unmatched junction bases: 8. The CDR3 is made up of 15 amino acids. CDR3 sequence: CASREPGQPNTEAFF. The DNA of the CDR3 is TGCGCCAGCAGAGAACCGGGACAGCCGAACACTGAAGCTTTCTTT.

The V call is TRBV3-1 (or the pseudogene TRBV3-2), the J call TRBJ1-2; unclear D gene. This CDR3 has 13 residues. V dropped 1 base and J dropped 2 bases, with 5 bases sitting between them. Germline V gene data show CDR1 as LGHDT and CDR2 as YNNKEL (reference sequence). CDR3 coding DNA: TGTGCCAGCAGCCAAGGGCAGAACTATGGCTACACCTTC. Protein product: CASSQGQNYGYTF.

V is TRBV5-6 and J is TRBJ2-2; a possible D gene is TRBD2 (6 bases). With 1 base removed from V and 0 bases from J, the gap between germline ends came to 7 bases. This CDR3 has 15 amino acids. Germline V gives CDR1 SGHDT, CDR2 YYEEEE. CDR3 protein: CASSLSSANTGELFF. CDR3 bases: TGTGCCAGCAGCTTGTCTAGCGCGAACACCGGGGAGCTGTTTTTT.

V is TRBV6-1 and J is TRBJ1-2; 8 nucleotides line up with TRBD1. Germline V lookup: CDR1 MNHNS, CDR2 SASEGT. CDR3 length equals 16 residues. Trimming removed 4 bases from V and 8 bases from J; junction bases left unmatched: 15. Here the CDR3 reads CASSGATGATNWGYTF. The CDR3 coding sequence is TGTGCCAGCAGTGGGGCGACAGGGGCTACGAACTGGGGCTACACCTTC.

The chain employs TRBV29-1 and TRBJ1-1, with a possible D match to TRBD1 (5 bases). Trimming stripped 4 bases from V and 4 bases from J, with 16 bases between. Germline values: CDR1 SQVTM, CDR2 ANQGSEA. The CDR3 has 14 amino acids. Written as DNA, the CDR3 is TGCAGCGTTGGGGGCGGCGGGGCTGGCACTGAAGCTTTCTTT. This translates into CSVGGGGAGTEAFF.

V gene TRBV20-1 combines with J gene TRBJ2-3; possibly TRBD1 for D (6 bases). Germline-derived CDR1 and CDR2 are DFQATT and SNEGSKA (reference sequence). CDR3 length: 11 amino acids. The V and J ends lost 3 bases and 6 bases respectively, with 7 bases between them. CDR3 in amino acids: CSASQGDTQYF. The DNA for the CDR3 is TGCAGTGCTAGTCAGGGGGATACGCAGTATTTT.

A few counts support this clone. The gene calls are TRBV2 and TRBJ2-7; TRBD1 matches at 8 bases. V lost 8 bases, J lost 3 bases, and 9 bases stayed unmatched. Germline V lookup: CDR1 SNHLY, CDR2 FYNNEI. The CDR3 is made up of 14 amino acids. Here the CDR3 DNA reads TGTGCCAGCTCTCGGGCAGGGGGCCGCTACGAGCAGTACTTC. This encodes CASSRAGGRYEQYF.

This clone was found a few times. The chain links TRBV5-1 to TRBJ1-2; the D is unclear. V dropped 0 bases and J dropped 4 bases, with 7 bases sitting between them. Per germline, CDR1 SGHRS and CDR2 YFSETQ. There are 13 residues in the CDR3. The CDR3 loop reads CASSLDSFYGYTF. The CDR3 region has the DNA TGCGCCAGCAGCTTGGACAGTTTCTATGGCTACACCTTC.

The rearrangement uses TRBV7-2 and TRBJ1-1, with 8 positions matching TRBD1. CDR1 is SGHTA, CDR2 FQGNSA, per germline. V lost 3 bases to trimming and J lost 4 bases; unmatched junction nucleotides: 1. The CDR3 loop spans 13 amino acids. The CDR3 DNA reads TGTGCCAGCAGCTTGCAGGGGGCCACTGAAGCTTTCTTT. Residues: CASSLQGATEAFF. The whole variable domain, filled in from reference TRBV7-2 and TRBJ1-1, reads GAGVSQSPSNKVTEKGKDVELRCDPISGHTALYWYRQSLGQGLEFLIYFQGNSAPDKSGLPSDRFSAERTGGSVSTLTIQRTQQEDSAVYLCASSLQGATEAFFGQGTRLTVV.

The chain has TRBV3-1 (or the pseudogene TRBV3-2) and TRBJ1-5, with D possibly being TRBD1 (5 bases). CDR3 length equals 16 residues. CDR1 LGHDT and CDR2 YNNKEL come from the germline V gene (reference sequence). Trimming cost V 6 bases and J 4 bases, with 19 bases left between them. The CDR3 spells CASSKRGAQGNQPQHF. The CDR3 DNA is TGTGCCAGCAGTAAAAGGGGTGCCCAAGGGAATCAGCCCCAGCATTTT.

The chain links TRBV4-1 to TRBJ1-3; a weak D match, TRBD1 (5 bases). The germline V gene has CDR1 MGHRA and CDR2 YSYEKL. Trimming stripped 1 base from V and 2 bases from J, with 9 bases between. The CDR3 spans 15 residues. The CDR3 coding sequence is TGCGCCAGCAGCCAAGCCGACAGCCCTGGAAACACCATATATTTT. Translated: CASSQADSPGNTIYF.

The chain couples TRBV2 to TRBJ1-1; D not certain. V lost 10 bases to trimming and J lost 11 bases, with 20 bases between them. The CDR3 runs 12 residues. CDR1 and CDR2 (germline): SNHLY, FYNNEI. CDR3 loop: CAILSSLGHAFF. Here the CDR3 DNA reads TGTGCCATCTTAAGTAGTCTAGGTCATGCTTTCTTT.

This sequence joins TRBV7-3 and TRBJ1-3, with 9 bases aligning to TRBD1. Losses at the gene ends were 6 bases for V and 2 bases for J; bases not matched to a gene: 5. This CDR3 is built from 15 residues. CDR1 and CDR2 (germline): SGHTA, FQGTGA. CDR3 in DNA: TGTGCCAGCAGTAAACAGGGGGCTACTGGAAACACCATATATTTT. Amino acid sequence: CASSKQGATGNTIYF.

This chain uses TRBV4-1 with TRBJ1-5; no firm D call. The CDR3 length is 14 residues. The V gene's germline CDR1 is MGHRA and CDR2 YSYEKL. The V and J ends lost 1 base and 0 bases respectively, with 4 bases between them. As DNA, the CDR3 is TGCGCCAGCAGCCAAGTAGTTAGCAATCAGCCCCAGCATTTT. Its protein is CASSQVVSNQPQHF.

This clone was detected once. V is TRBV7-8 and J is TRBJ1-1; D is uncertain. The V end lost 4 bases, the J end lost 7 bases, and 16 bases lay between the germline ends. The CDR3 spans 14 residues. CDR1 and CDR2 from the germline V gene are SGHVS and FQNEAQ. CDR3 in amino acids: CASSSDTAALEAFF. CDR3 in DNA: TGTGCCAGCAGCTCAGACACAGCTGCCCTTGAAGCTTTCTTT.

Points on this clone: Germline is not matched at one junction end, which may reflect a read error. The chain links TRBV12-3 or TRBV12-4 to TRBJ1-2; D not certain. The CDR3 contains 11 residues. CDR3 nucleotides: TGTGCCAGCAGTTTAGGGGCCGAGGACTTCTTC. The encoded protein is CASSLGAEDFF.